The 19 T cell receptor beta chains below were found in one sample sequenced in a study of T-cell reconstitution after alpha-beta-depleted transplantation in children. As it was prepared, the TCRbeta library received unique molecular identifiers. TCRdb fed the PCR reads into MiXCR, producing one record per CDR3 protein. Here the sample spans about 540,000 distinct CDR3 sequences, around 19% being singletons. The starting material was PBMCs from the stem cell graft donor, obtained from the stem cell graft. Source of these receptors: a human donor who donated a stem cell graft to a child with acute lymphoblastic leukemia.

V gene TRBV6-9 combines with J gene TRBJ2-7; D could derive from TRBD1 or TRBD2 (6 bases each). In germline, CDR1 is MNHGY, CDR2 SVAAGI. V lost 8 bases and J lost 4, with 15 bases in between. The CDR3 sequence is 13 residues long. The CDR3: CASGSKGGYEQYF. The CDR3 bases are TGTGCCAGCGGATCCAAGGGGGGTTACGAGCAGTACTTC.

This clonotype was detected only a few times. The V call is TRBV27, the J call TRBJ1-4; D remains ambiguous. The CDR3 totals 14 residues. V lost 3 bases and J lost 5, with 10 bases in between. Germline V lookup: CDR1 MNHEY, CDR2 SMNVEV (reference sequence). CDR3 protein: CASSFGPRNEKLFF. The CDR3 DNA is TGTGCCAGCAGTTTTGGACCAAGGAATGAAAAACTGTTTTTT. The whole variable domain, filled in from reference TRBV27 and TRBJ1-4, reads EAQVTQNPRYLITVTGKKLTVTCSQNMNHEYMSWYRQDPGLGLRQIYYSMNVEVTDKGDVPEGYKVSRKEKRNFPLILESPSPNQTSLYFCASSFGPRNEKLFFGSGTQLSVL.

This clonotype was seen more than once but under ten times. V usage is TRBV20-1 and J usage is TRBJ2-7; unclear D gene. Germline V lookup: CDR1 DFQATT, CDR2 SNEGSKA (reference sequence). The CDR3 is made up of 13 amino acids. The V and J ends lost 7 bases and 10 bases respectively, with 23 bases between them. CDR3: CSVPDGTFSPQYF. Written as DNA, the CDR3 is TGCAGTGTCCCGGACGGTACCTTTAGCCCCCAGTACTTC.

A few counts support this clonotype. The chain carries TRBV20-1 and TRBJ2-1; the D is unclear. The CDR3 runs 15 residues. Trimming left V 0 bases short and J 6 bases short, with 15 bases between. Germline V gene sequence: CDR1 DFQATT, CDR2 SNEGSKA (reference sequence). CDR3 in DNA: TGCAGTGCTAGAGATTGGACGGTACCTCTCAATGAGCAGTTCTTC. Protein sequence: CSARDWTVPLNEQFF.

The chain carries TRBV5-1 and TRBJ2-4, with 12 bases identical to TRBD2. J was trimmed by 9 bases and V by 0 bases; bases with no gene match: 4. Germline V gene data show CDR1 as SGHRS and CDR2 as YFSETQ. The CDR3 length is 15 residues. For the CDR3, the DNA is TGCGCCAGCAGCTTGGGACTAGCGGGAGTGGTCATTCAGTACTTC. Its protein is CASSLGLAGVVIQYF.

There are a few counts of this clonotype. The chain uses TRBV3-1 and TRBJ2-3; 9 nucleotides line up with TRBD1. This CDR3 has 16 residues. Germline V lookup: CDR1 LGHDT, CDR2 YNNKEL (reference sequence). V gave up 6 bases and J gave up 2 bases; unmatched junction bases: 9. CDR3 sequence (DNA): TGTGCCAGCAGTGATTGGACAGGGGAAAACACAGATACGCAGTATTTT. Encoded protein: CASSDWTGENTDTQYF.

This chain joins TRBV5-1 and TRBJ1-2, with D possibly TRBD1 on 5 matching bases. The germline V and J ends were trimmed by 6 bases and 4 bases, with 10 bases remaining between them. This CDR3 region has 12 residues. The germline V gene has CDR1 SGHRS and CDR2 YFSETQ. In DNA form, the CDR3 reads TGCGCCAGCATCAGCGACAGCTATGGCTACACCTTC. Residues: CASISDSYGYTF.

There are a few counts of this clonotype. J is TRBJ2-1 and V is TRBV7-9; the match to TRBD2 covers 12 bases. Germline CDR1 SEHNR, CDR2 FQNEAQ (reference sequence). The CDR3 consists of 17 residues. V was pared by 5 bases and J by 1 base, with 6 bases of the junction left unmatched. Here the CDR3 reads CASSPLAGGPSYNEQFF. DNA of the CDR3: TGTGCCAGCAGCCCGCTAGCGGGAGGGCCATCCTACAATGAGCAGTTCTTC.

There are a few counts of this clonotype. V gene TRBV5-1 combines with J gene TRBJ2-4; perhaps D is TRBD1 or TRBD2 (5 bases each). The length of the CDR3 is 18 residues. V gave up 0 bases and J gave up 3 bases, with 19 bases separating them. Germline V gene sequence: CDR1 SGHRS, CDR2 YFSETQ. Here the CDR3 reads CASSLGFWGTDYKNIQYF. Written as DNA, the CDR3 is TGCGCCAGCAGCTTGGGTTTCTGGGGGACGGATTACAAAAACATTCAGTACTTC.

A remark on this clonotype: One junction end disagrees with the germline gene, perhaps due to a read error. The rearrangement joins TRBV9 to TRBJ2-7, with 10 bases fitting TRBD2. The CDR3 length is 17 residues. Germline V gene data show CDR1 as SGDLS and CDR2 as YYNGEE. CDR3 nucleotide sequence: TGTGCCTGCAGCGGGGGGGAGGGGGATAGGGGACACTACGAGCAGTACTTC. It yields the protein CACSGGEGDRGHYEQYF.

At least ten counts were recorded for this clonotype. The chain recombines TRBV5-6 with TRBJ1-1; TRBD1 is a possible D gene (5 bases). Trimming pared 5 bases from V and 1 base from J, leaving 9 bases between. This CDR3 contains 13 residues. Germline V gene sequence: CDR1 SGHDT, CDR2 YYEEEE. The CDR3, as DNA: TGTGCCAGCAGGCAGGGCGGGAACACTGAAGCTTTCTTT. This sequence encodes CASRQGGNTEAFF.

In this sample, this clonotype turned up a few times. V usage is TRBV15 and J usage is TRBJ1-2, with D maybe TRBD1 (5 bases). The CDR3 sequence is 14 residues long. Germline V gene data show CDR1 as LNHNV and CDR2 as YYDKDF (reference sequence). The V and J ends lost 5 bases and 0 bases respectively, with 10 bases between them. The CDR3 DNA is TGTGCCACCAGCGAGGGGTCGGCTAACTATGGCTACACCTTC. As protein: CATSEGSANYGYTF.

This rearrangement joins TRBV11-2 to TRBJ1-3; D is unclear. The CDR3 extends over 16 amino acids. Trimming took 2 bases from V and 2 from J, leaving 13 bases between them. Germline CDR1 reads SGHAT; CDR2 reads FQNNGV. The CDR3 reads CASSLYLAGPGNTIYF. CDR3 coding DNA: TGTGCCAGCAGCTTATATTTGGCAGGCCCTGGAAACACCATATATTTT.

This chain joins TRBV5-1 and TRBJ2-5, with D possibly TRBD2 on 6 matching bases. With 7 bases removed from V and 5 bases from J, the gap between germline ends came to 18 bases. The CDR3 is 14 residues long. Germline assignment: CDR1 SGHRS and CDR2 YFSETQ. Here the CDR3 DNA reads TGCGCCAGCGGCCCCCGGGGGACGGAGGAGACCCAGTACTTC. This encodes CASGPRGTEETQYF.

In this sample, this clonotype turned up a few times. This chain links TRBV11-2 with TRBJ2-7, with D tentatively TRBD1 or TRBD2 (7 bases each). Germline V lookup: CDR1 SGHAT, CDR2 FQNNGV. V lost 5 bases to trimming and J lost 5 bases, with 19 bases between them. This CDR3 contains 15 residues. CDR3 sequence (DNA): TGTGCCAGCAGCCCCAGGGGGGGCCTCGGGGACGAGCAGTACTTC. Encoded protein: CASSPRGGLGDEQYF.

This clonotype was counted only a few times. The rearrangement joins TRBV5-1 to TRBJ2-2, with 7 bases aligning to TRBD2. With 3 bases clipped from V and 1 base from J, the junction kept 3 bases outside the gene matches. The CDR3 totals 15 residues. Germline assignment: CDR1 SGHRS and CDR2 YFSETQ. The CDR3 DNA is TGCGCCAGCAGCTCGTCTAGCGGGAACACCGGGGAGCTGTTTTTT. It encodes CASSSSSGNTGELFF.

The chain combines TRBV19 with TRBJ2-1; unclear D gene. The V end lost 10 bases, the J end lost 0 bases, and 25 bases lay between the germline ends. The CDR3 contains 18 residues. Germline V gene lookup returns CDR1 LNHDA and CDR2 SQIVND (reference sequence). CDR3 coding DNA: TGTGCCACCAAGGCGATCGTAGGATCACCTAGCTCCTACAATGAGCAGTTCTTC. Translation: CATKAIVGSPSSYNEQFF.

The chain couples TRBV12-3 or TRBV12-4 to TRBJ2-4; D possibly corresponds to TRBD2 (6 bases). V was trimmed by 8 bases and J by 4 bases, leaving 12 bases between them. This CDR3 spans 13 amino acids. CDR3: CASLAIGKNIQYF. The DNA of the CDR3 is TGTGCCAGCCTAGCGATCGGGAAAAACATTCAGTACTTC.

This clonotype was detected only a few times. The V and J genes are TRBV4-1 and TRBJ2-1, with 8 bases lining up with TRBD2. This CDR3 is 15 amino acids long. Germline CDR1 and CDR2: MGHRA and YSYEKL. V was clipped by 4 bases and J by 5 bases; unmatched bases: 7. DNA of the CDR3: TGCGCCAGCAGCCGGTTATTACTAGCGGACAATGAGCAGTTCTTC. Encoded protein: CASSRLLLADNEQFF.